The 6 T cell receptor beta chains reported below all come from one sample, sequenced in a study of response to subunit inactivated influenza vaccine. Each CDR3 protein gets one entry after TCRdb re-called the RT-PCR reads with MiXCR. The sample lists almost 250,000 distinct CDR3 sequences; 12% were seen once. Source: non-naive T cells sorted from PBMCs, taken around 15 days before vaccination. Receptors originate from a man in his fifties or sixties who received an inactivated influenza vaccine.

The CDR3 sequence: CASSFKGGAYTEAFF. In nucleotides, the CDR3 is TGTGCCAGCAGTTTCAAAGGGGGGGCGTATACTGAAGCTTTCTTT. The chain recombines TRBV12-3 or TRBV12-4 with TRBJ1-1; maybe TRBD1 (6 bases). The CDR3 extends over 15 amino acids. Trimming removed 3 bases from V and 5 bases from J, with 16 bases in between.

The chain joins TRBV5-6 to TRBJ2-7, with 8 bases aligning to TRBD2. CDR3 length equals 16 residues. The ends lost 0 bases at V and 0 bases at J; junction bases unmatched: 5. From germline, CDR1 is SGHDT and CDR2 YYEEEE. CDR3 nucleotide sequence: TGTGCCAGCAGCTTGGGGGCGGGAGGTTTCTCCTACGAGCAGTACTTC. It is translated as CASSLGAGGFSYEQYF.

This rearrangement joins TRBV7-9 to TRBJ2-3, with 7 bases identical to TRBD2. CDR1 and CDR2 (germline): SEHNR, FQNEAQ (reference sequence). Unmatched junction bases numbered 10, after V lost 5 bases and J lost 2 bases. The CDR3 length is 16 residues. CDR3 in amino acids: CASSPVGRGTTDTQYF. CDR3 bases: TGTGCCAGCAGCCCCGTTGGGAGGGGTACCACAGATACGCAGTATTTT.

This clonotype was recorded a few times. The chain joins TRBV30 to TRBJ1-5; the match to TRBD1 covers 10 bases. Germline CDR1 is GTSNPN and CDR2 is SVGIG (reference sequence). J lost 6 bases, V lost 4 bases, and 9 bases had no gene match. CDR3 length: 15 residues. CDR3 loop: CAWNTGTGVGQPQHF. DNA for the CDR3: TGTGCCTGGAATACCGGGACAGGGGTTGGTCAGCCCCAGCATTTT.

The CDR3 loop is CASSLAEWLNTEAFF. CDR3 sequence (DNA): TGTGCCAGCAGCTTGGCCGAGTGGCTGAACACTGAAGCTTTCTTT. The V gene is TRBV5-6, the J gene TRBJ1-1; D ambiguous. Germline V gene sequence: CDR1 SGHDT, CDR2 YYEEEE. The CDR3 contains 15 residues. V shed 0 bases and J shed 0 bases, with 9 bases lying between them.

This clonotype was observed a handful of times. The V and J genes are TRBV12-3 or TRBV12-4 and TRBJ1-1; no definite D call. Between the trimmed V and J ends, which lost 1 base and 6 bases, there was a span of 6 bases. CDR3 length equals 12 residues. CDR3 bases: TGTGCCAGCAGTTTAGTGCAGGCTGAAGCTTTCTTT. This translates into CASSLVQAEAFF.